This TCR beta chain was identified in a study of T cell responses to AZD1222 COVID-19 vaccine. The CDR3 is made up of 19 amino acids. Germline V gives CDR1 MDHEN, CDR2 SYDVKM. V dropped 1 base and J dropped 6; count of bases not matched to a gene: 18. Profiled with immunoSEQ multiplex PCR; TCRdb holds only in-frame clones, not every one. The sample comprises some 190,000 clones, around 90% of which are singletons, and approximately 1.9% rests with the top ten. This sequence originates from an adult who received the AZD1222 COVID-19 vaccine. The rearrangement links TRBV28 to TRBJ2-5; 9 nucleotides agree with TRBD2. Sample: peripheral blood, taken 28 days after the second AZD1222 dose. This CDR3 is CASSLSIHKTSGVGKTQYF. In DNA form, the CDR3 reads TGTGCCAGCAGTTTATCCATCCACAAGACTAGCGGAGTGGGGAAGACCCAGTACTTC.